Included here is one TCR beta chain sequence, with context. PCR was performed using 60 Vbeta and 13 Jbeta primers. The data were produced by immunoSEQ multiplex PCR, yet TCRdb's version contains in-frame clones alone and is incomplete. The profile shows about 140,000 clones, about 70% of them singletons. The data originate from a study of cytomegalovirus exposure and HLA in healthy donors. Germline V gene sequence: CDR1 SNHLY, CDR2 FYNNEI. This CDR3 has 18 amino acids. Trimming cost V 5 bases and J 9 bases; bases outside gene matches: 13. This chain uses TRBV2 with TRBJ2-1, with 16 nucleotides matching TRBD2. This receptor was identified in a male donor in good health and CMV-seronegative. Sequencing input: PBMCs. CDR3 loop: CASSSPGTSGGGIPEQFF. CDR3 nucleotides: TGTGCCAGCAGTAGTCCCGGGACTAGCGGGGGGGGAATCCCTGAGCAGTTCTTC.